This TCR beta chain came from a study of blood T cell repertoires in COVID-19. This clone was counted once. Repertoires were generated with immunoSEQ multiplex PCR, while TCRdb's copy carries only in-frame clones and drops some. The sample records some 340,000 clones, approximately 90% being singletons. V was pared by 4 bases and J by 4 bases, with 3 bases of the junction left unmatched. Looked up from germline, CDR1 is SQVTM and CDR2 is ANQGSEA. The CDR3 extends over 12 amino acids. Sequencing was done on a sample of PBMCs or T cells enriched from blood (not recorded which). This clonotype was sampled from a woman in her twenties or thirties who had been exposed to COVID-19. This chain connects TRBV29-1 to TRBJ1-2; 7 nucleotides line up with TRBD1. In nucleotides, the CDR3 is TGCAGCGTTGGCTCAGGGGGCTATGGCTACACCTTC. Translation: CSVGSGGYGYTF. The full variable domain, its missing parts supplied by reference TRBV29-1 and TRBJ1-2, is SAVISQKPSRDICQRGTSLTIQCQVDSQVTMMFWYRQQPGQSLTLIATANQGSEATYESGFVIDKFPISRPNLTFSTLTVSNMSPEDSSIYLCSVGSGGYGYTFGSGTRLTVV.